The 6 T cell receptor beta chains below come from one sample, sequenced in a study of identical twins. TCRdb reprocessed the 5' RACE reads with MiXCR, giving one entry per CDR3 protein. The sample holds around 510,000 distinct CDR3 sequences, about 13% seen once. These data also featured in a second study, about yellow fever vaccine responses in identical twins.

Sequenced material: CD4+ T cells sorted from blood. Every receptor here comes from a woman aged 18-29 years in good health.

This clonotype was seen more than once but under ten times. The rearrangement uses TRBV7-2 and TRBJ2-3; tentatively, D is TRBD1 (5 bases). Per the germline V gene, CDR1 is SGHTA and CDR2 is FQGNSA. Trimming removed 3 bases from V and 6 bases from J, with 13 bases in between. The CDR3 has 14 residues. The CDR3 nucleotides are TGTGCCAGCAGCTTTCTCCCTACAGGCGATACGCAGTATTTT. Encoded protein: CASSFLPTGDTQYF.

This chain links TRBV19 with TRBJ2-6; 7 bases are shared with TRBD1. The junction had 9 bases not matched to a gene; V was cut back by 8 bases and J by 2 bases. Germline CDR1 and CDR2: LNHDA and SQIVND (reference sequence). The CDR3 runs to 16 residues. The CDR3: CASSATGRAGANVLTF. DNA for the CDR3: TGTGCCAGTTCGGCGACAGGGAGAGCTGGGGCCAACGTCCTGACTTTC.

This clonotype appeared a few times. The chain couples TRBV7-2 to TRBJ2-5; 10 bases are shared with TRBD2. CDR3 length: 17 amino acids. V gave up 2 bases and J gave up 1 base; unmatched junction bases: 7. Germline CDR1 and CDR2: SGHTA and FQGNSA. The CDR3 sequence is CASSLSGVAGGQETQYF. CDR3 bases: TGTGCCAGCAGCTTAAGCGGCGTAGCGGGGGGCCAAGAGACCCAGTACTTC.

V usage is TRBV25-1 and J usage is TRBJ2-7, with a possible D match to TRBD1 (5 bases). V dropped 10 bases and J dropped 1 base, with 14 bases sitting between them. CDR1 is MGHDK and CDR2 is SYGVNS in the germline V gene. CDR3 size: 13 residues. The CDR3: CAIADTYSYEQYF. Written as DNA, the CDR3 is TGTGCCATCGCGGACACATATTCCTACGAGCAGTACTTC.

Only one count was recorded for this clonotype. The V gene is TRBV30, the J gene TRBJ2-7; TRBD2 matches 7 bases. Germline V gene data show CDR1 as GTSNPN and CDR2 as SVGIG (reference sequence). The CDR3 length is 14 residues. V gave up 7 bases and J gave up 0 bases; unmatched junction bases: 9. DNA for the CDR3: TGTGCCTCCCAGACTAGCTGGAGCTCCTACGAGCAGTACTTC. It specifies CASQTSWSSYEQYF.

The chain has TRBV18 and TRBJ2-7; D could derive from TRBD1 or TRBD2 (6 bases each). CDR1 and CDR2 from the germline V gene are KGHSH and LQKENI. The CDR3 is made up of 12 amino acids. The V gene lost 8 bases and the J gene lost 6 bases, with 14 bases spanning the gap. CDR3 bases: TGTGCCAGCGGAGGGGGGTTAGGCGAGCAGTACTTC. The encoded protein is CASGGGLGEQYF.